These 19 T cell receptor beta chains were all obtained from the same sample, sequenced in a study of post-analysis software for immune sequencing data. Study findings and constraints: TRBV segments more frequent in patients than in controls numbered five and included TRBV5-6, TRBV5-1 and TRBV20-1.

Unique molecular identifiers featured in each of the TCR beta cDNA libraries. TCRdb fed the PCR reads into MiXCR, producing one record per CDR3 protein. The table has about 200,000 distinct CDR3 sequences, approximately 29% seen once. No antigen has been assigned to these receptors. Sequencing was carried out using blood. These receptors all stem from a girl aged 2-17 years with multiple sclerosis.

The chain uses TRBV11-2 and TRBJ2-7, with D perhaps TRBD1 (6 bases). The CDR3 consists of 15 residues. Trimming stripped 5 bases from V and 0 bases from J, with 14 bases between. Per the germline V gene, CDR1 is SGHAT and CDR2 is FQNNGV. The CDR3 sequence: CASSITGTTSYEQYF. CDR3 nucleotides: TGTGCCAGCAGCATCACCGGGACAACCTCCTACGAGCAGTACTTC.

The CDR3 DNA reads TGCGCCAGCAGCTTGGGGGCTAGCGGGGGTAGCGACGAGCAGTTCTTC. This encodes CASSLGASGGSDEQFF. V is TRBV5-1 and J is TRBJ2-1; 10 positions agree with TRBD2. This CDR3 is built from 16 residues. Germline CDR1 SGHRS, CDR2 YFSETQ. V trimming: 0 bases; J trimming: 10 bases; junction bases outside the gene matches: 10.

This clonotype was recorded many times. The rearrangement joins TRBV5-1 to TRBJ2-5; a possible D gene is TRBD2 (6 bases). Germline V gene sequence: CDR1 SGHRS, CDR2 YFSETQ. V lost 0 bases, J lost 4 bases, and 13 bases lay in between. The CDR3 is made up of 15 amino acids. The CDR3 DNA sequence: TGCGCCAGCAGCTTGGCCGGGGAGGCCCTAGAGACCCAGTACTTC. It translates to CASSLAGEALETQYF.

There are a few counts of this clonotype. This CDR3 is CSVRTSGANVLTF. CDR3 coding DNA: TGCAGCGTGCGGACCTCTGGGGCCAACGTCCTGACTTTC. The chain is built from TRBV29-1 and TRBJ2-6; no definite D call. The CDR3 totals 13 residues. Germline V lookup: CDR1 SQVTM, CDR2 ANQGSEA. Trimming left V 6 bases short and J 0 bases short, with 6 bases between.

J is TRBJ2-5 and V is TRBV29-1, with D perhaps given as TRBD1 or TRBD2 (5 bases each). Trimming cost V 4 bases and J 4 bases, with 13 bases left between them. The CDR3 spans 13 residues. Germline V CDR1 and CDR2: SQVTM, ANQGSEA. In DNA form, the CDR3 reads TGCAGCGTTGGGGGGAACTGGCTAGAGACCCAGTACTTC. Encoded protein: CSVGGNWLETQYF.

This clonotype showed up many times. The rearrangement links TRBV3-1 to TRBJ1-1; D gene ambiguous. Germline CDR1 reads LGHDT; CDR2 reads YNNKEL (reference sequence). The V gene lost 3 bases and the J gene lost 0 bases, with 14 bases spanning the gap. The CDR3 has 16 residues. CDR3 in DNA: TGTGCCAGCAGCCACAGATTGCGGGGAATGAACACTGAAGCTTTCTTT. Translating it yields CASSHRLRGMNTEAFF.

This clonotype was seen only a few times. V usage is TRBV2 and J usage is TRBJ2-1; D possibly uses TRBD1 or TRBD2 (5 bases each). The CDR3 is 15 amino acids. Germline CDR1 is SNHLY and CDR2 is FYNNEI. V lost 3 bases, J lost 0 bases, and 9 bases lay in between. For the CDR3, the DNA is TGTGCCAGCAGTGAGGGACGGCCCTCCTACAATGAGCAGTTCTTC. Its protein product is CASSEGRPSYNEQFF.

This clonotype was observed at least ten times. This chain connects TRBV27 to TRBJ2-7; D may be TRBD1 or TRBD2 (5 bases each). The V end lost 6 bases, the J end lost 2 bases, and 14 bases lay between the germline ends. Germline CDR1 MNHEY, CDR2 SMNVEV (reference sequence). This CDR3 has 14 residues. CDR3 sequence: CASRPGTGPYEQYF. The CDR3 DNA sequence: TGTGCCAGCAGGCCCGGGACCGGGCCCTACGAGCAGTACTTC.

This chain joins TRBV6-1 and TRBJ1-5, with TRBD1 matching 7 bases. This CDR3 has 15 amino acids. Trimming cost V 6 bases and J 4 bases; bases outside gene matches: 9. Germline V lookup: CDR1 MNHNS, CDR2 SASEGT. CDR3 residues: CASSAKQGLNQPQHF. The CDR3 bases are TGTGCCAGCAGCGCTAAACAGGGGCTTAATCAGCCCCAGCATTTT.

The V and J genes are TRBV2 and TRBJ1-2, with TRBD1 as a possible D gene (5 bases). Per germline, CDR1 SNHLY and CDR2 FYNNEI. The CDR3 is made up of 14 amino acids. Deletions cut 4 bases from V and 7 bases from J, with 16 bases between. The CDR3 loop is CASSVGEGTGGYTF. The CDR3 region has the DNA TGTGCCAGCAGTGTTGGGGAGGGGACGGGTGGCTACACCTTC.

V is TRBV3-1 and J is TRBJ1-1; 9 bases line up with TRBD1. The CDR3 extends over 14 amino acids. With V trimmed by 4 bases and J by 3 bases, 3 bases remained unmatched. Germline CDR1 reads LGHDT; CDR2 reads YNNKEL (reference sequence). The CDR3 nucleotides read TGTGCCAGCAGCCTACGGGACAGGGACACTGAAGCTTTCTTT. This codes for CASSLRDRDTEAFF.

This clonotype was counted many times. The V and J genes are TRBV5-5 and TRBJ2-7; the match to TRBD1 covers 7 bases. Unmatched junction bases numbered 8, after V lost 4 bases and J lost 1 base. Germline V lookup: CDR1 SGHKS, CDR2 YYEKEE (reference sequence). The CDR3 runs to 15 residues. CDR3 bases: TGTGCCAGCAGCATGCCGGGACAGCCTTCCTACGAGCAGTACTTC. Encoded protein: CASSMPGQPSYEQYF.

This clonotype was detected only a few times. V usage is TRBV7-2 and J usage is TRBJ2-3; D is uncertain. This CDR3 is 14 amino acids long. Trimming pared 3 bases from V and 4 bases from J, leaving 11 bases between. Germline V CDR1 and CDR2: SGHTA, FQGNSA. CDR3 loop: CTSSFFQAADTQYF. CDR3 nucleotides: TGTACCAGCAGCTTTTTCCAGGCGGCAGATACGCAGTATTTT.

This clonotype was picked up many times. This rearrangement joins TRBV6-5 to TRBJ2-7; a weak D match, TRBD2 (5 bases). The germline V gene encodes CDR1 MNHEY and CDR2 SVGAGI. CDR3 length: 12 residues. V lost 6 bases, J lost 6 bases, and 12 bases lay in between. The CDR3 loop is CASSHGIGEQYF. The CDR3 DNA reads as TGTGCCAGCAGCCACGGGATAGGCGAGCAGTACTTC.

The rearrangement links TRBV6-2 or TRBV6-3 to TRBJ2-1; 15 positions agree with TRBD2. Per the germline V gene, CDR1 is MNHEY and CDR2 is SVGEGT. The CDR3 runs 15 residues. V lost 5 bases, J lost 9 bases, and 5 bases stayed unmatched. The CDR3 region has the DNA TGTGCCAGCAGTCAAGGACTAGCGGGAGGGATTGAGCAGTTCTTC. It yields the protein CASSQGLAGGIEQFF.

The gene calls are TRBV7-9 and TRBJ2-1; no clear D gene. V lost 6 bases and J 6 bases, leaving 9 bases between the germline ends. Germline assignment: CDR1 SEHNR and CDR2 FQNEAQ (reference sequence). The CDR3 extends over 12 amino acids. The CDR3 DNA reads as TGTGCCAGCAGTCGACCGCCCAATGAGCAGTTCTTC. Its translation is CASSRPPNEQFF.

This clonotype came up many times. This chain connects TRBV28 to TRBJ2-5, with 7 bases identical to TRBD1. This CDR3 spans 14 amino acids. Germline assignment: CDR1 MDHEN and CDR2 SYDVKM. With 3 bases clipped from V and 4 bases from J, the junction kept 5 bases outside the gene matches. The CDR3 DNA reads TGTGCCAGCAGTTTTCAGGGGGTAGGAGAGACCCAGTACTTC. Protein product: CASSFQGVGETQYF.

On this clonotype itself: The junction shows a germline mismatch at one end, possibly a read error. This chain uses TRBV7-9 with TRBJ2-5; D may be TRBD2 (5 bases). CDR1 SEHNR and CDR2 FQNEAQ come from the germline V gene (reference sequence). This CDR3 spans 13 amino acids. In DNA, the CDR3 is TGTGCCGGGGAGTGGGAGCCTTTAGAGTCCCAGTACTTC. Residues: CAGEWEPLESQYF.

The table lists this clonotype with many counts. The chain has TRBV27 and TRBJ2-6; D gene uncertain. The V gene lost 8 bases and the J gene lost 4 bases, with 15 bases spanning the gap. The CDR3 has 15 residues. The V gene's germline CDR1 is MNHEY and CDR2 SMNVEV (reference sequence). Written as DNA, the CDR3 is TGTGCCAGCTCCTACAGTGGATTCGGGGCCAACGTCCTGACTTTC. Translating it yields CASSYSGFGANVLTF.